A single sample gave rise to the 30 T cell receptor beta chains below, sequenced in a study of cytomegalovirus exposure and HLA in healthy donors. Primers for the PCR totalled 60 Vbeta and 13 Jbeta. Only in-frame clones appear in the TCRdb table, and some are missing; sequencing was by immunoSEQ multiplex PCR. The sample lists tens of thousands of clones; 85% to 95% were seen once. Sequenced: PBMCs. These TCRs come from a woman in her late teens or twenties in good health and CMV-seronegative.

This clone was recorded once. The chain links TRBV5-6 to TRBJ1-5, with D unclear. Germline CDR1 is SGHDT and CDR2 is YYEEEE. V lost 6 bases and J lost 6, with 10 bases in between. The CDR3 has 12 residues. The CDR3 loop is CASTTGSQPQHF. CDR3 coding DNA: TGTGCCAGCACTACGGGTAGTCAGCCCCAGCATTTT.

The CDR3 nucleotides read TGTGCCAGCAGCCTCCGGGAGTACACCGGGGAGCTGTTTTTT. It is translated as CASSLREYTGELFF. The chain links TRBV4-2 to TRBJ2-2, with D maybe TRBD2 (6 bases). Between the trimmed V and J ends, which lost 4 bases and 3 bases, there was a span of 9 bases. Germline-derived CDR1 and CDR2 are LGHNA and YNFKEQ. The CDR3 loop spans 14 amino acids.

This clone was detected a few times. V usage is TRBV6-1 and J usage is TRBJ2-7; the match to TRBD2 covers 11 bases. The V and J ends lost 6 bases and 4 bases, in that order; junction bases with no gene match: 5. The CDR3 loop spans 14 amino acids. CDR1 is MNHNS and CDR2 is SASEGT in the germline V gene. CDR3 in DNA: TGTGCCAGCAGAATGGGGACTAGCGGTTACGAGCAGTACTTC. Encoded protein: CASRMGTSGYEQYF.

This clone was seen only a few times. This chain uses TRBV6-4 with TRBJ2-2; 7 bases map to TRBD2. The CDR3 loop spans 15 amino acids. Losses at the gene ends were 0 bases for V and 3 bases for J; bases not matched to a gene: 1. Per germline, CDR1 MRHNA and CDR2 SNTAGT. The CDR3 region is CASSDSAGDTGELFF. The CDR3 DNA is TGTGCCAGCAGTGACTCGGCGGGAGACACCGGGGAGCTGTTTTTT.

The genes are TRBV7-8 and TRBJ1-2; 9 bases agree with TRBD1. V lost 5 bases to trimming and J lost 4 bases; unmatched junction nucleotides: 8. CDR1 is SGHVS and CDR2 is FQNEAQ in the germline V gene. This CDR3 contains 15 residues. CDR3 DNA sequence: TGTGCCAGCAGCCCTGGACAGGGGAGGGCCTATGGCTACACCTTC. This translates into CASSPGQGRAYGYTF.

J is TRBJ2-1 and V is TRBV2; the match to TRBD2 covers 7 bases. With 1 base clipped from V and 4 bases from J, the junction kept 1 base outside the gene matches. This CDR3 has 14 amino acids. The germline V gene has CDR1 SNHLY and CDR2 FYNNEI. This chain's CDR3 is CASSEGEGYNEQFF. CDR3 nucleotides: TGTGCCAGCAGTGAAGGGGAGGGTTACAATGAGCAGTTCTTC.

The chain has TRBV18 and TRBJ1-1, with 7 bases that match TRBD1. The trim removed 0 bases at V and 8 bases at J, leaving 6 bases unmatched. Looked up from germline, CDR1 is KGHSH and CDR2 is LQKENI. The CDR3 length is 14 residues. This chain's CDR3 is CASSPPADREEAFF. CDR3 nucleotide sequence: TGTGCCAGCTCACCACCCGCTGACAGGGAAGAAGCTTTCTTT. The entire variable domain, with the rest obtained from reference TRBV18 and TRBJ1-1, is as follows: NAGVMQNPRHLVRRRGQEARLRCSPMKGHSHVYWYRQLPEEGLKFMVYLQKENIIDESGMPKERFSAEFPKEGPSILRIQQVVRGDSAAYFCASSPPADREEAFFGQGTRLTVV.

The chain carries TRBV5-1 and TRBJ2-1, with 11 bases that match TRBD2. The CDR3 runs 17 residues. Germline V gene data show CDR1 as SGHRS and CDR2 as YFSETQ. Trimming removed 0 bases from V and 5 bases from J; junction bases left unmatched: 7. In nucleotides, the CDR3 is TGCGCCAGCAGCTTGGCCGTCACTAGCGGGAGACACAATGAGCAGTTCTTC. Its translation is CASSLAVTSGRHNEQFF.

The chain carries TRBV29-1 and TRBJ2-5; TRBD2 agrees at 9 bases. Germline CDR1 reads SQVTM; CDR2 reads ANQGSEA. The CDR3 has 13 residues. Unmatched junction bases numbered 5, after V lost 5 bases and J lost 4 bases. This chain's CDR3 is CSVPGLAAETQYF. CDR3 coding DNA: TGCAGCGTTCCGGGACTAGCTGCAGAGACCCAGTACTTC.

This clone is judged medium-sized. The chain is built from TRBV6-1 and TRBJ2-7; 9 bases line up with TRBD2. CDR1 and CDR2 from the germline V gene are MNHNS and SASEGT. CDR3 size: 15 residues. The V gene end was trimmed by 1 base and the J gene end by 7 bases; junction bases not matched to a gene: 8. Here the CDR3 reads CASSEVPSGGTEQYF. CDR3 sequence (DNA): TGTGCCAGCAGTGAAGTTCCCAGCGGGGGGACGGAGCAGTACTTC.

The CDR3 bases are TGTGCCATCAGTGCTACTAGCGGGGGTACGAACACCGGGGAGCTGTTTTTT. This gives the protein CAISATSGGTNTGELFF. This chain joins TRBV10-3 and TRBJ2-2; 11 bases agree with TRBD2. Germline loops: CDR1 ENHRY, CDR2 SYGVKD. The CDR3 covers 17 residues. Trimming removed 4 bases from V and 0 bases from J; junction bases left unmatched: 4.

The CDR3 sequence: CASSQDPGQGGISYEQYF. In DNA form, the CDR3 reads TGCGCCAGCAGCCAAGATCCGGGACAGGGTGGGATCTCCTACGAGCAGTACTTC. This rearrangement joins TRBV4-1 to TRBJ2-7; 9 bases align to TRBD1. Germline CDR1 is MGHRA and CDR2 is YSYEKL. V was clipped by 0 bases and J by 0 bases; unmatched bases: 9. This CDR3 has 18 residues.

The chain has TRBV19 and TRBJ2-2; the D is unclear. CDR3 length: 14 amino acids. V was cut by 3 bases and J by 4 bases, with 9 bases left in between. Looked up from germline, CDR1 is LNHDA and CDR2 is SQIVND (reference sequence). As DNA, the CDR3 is TGTGCCAGTAGTATCTCACTATCCACCGGGGAGCTGTTTTTT. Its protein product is CASSISLSTGELFF.

The CDR3 region is CASAVRRPYEQYF. As DNA, the CDR3 is TGTGCCAGCGCCGTGAGGAGGCCCTACGAGCAGTACTTC. This rearrangement joins TRBV6-5 to TRBJ2-7; the D gene is possibly TRBD2 (5 bases). This CDR3 has 13 amino acids. The germline V gene has CDR1 MNHEY and CDR2 SVGAGI. Trimming pared 8 bases from V and 2 bases from J, leaving 13 bases between.

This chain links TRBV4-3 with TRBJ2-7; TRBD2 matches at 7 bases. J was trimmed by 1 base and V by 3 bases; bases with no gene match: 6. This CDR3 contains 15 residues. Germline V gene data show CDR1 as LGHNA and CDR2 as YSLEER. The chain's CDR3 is CASSQGEGDSYEQYF. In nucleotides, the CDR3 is TGCGCCAGCAGCCAGGGGGAGGGAGATTCCTACGAGCAGTACTTC.

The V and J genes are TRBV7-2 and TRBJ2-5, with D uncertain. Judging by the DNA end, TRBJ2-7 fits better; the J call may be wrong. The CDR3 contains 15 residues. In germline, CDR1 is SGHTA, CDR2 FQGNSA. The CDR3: CASSLSQLQSYEQYF. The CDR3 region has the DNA TGTGCCAGCAGCTTGTCACAGCTGCAATCCTACGAGCAGTACTTC.

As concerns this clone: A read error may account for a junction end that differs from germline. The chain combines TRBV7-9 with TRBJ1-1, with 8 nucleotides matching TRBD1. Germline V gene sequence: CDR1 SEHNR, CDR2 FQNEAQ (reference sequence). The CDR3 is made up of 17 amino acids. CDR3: CSSTPLSTGVRFTEAFF. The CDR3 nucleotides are TGTTCCAGCACCCCACTATCGACAGGGGTCCGATTCACTGAAGCTTTCTTT.

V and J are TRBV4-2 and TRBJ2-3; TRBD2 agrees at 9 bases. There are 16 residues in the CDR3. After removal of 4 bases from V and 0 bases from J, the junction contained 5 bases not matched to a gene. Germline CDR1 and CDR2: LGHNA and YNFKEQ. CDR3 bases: TGTGCCAGCAGCCTTAGTAGCGGGAGAAGCACAGATACGCAGTATTTT. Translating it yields CASSLSSGRSTDTQYF.

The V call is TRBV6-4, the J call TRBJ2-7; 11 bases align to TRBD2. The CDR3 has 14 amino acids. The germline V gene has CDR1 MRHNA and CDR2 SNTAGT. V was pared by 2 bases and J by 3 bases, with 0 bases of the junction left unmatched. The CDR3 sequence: CASSDGTSGYEQYF. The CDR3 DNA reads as TGTGCCAGCAGTGACGGGACTAGCGGCTACGAGCAGTACTTC.

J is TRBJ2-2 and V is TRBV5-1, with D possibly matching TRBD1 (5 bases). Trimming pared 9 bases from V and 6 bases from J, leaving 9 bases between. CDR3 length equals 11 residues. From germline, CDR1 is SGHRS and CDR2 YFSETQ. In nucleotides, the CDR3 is TGCGCCATAGGGGTGGCCGGGGAGCTGTTTTTT. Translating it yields CAIGVAGELFF. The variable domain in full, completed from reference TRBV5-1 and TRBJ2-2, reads KAGVTQTPRYLIKTRGQQVTLSCSPISGHRSVSWYQQTPGQGLQFLFEYFSETQRNKGNFPGRFSGRQFSNSRSEMNVSTLELGDSALYLCAIGVAGELFFGEGSRLTVL.

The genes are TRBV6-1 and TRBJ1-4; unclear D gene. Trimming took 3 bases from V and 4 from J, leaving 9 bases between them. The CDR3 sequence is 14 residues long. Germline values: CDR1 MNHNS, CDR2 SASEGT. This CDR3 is CASSDSSLNEKLFF. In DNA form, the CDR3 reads TGTGCCAGCAGTGACAGTTCCCTTAATGAAAAACTGTTTTTT.

DNA of the CDR3: TGCGCCAGCAGCTATAAACAGGGACTAGATTTTGCAGATACGCAGTATTTT. Encoded protein: CASSYKQGLDFADTQYF. V is TRBV4-3 and J is TRBJ2-3; TRBD2 matches 8 bases. Looked up from germline, CDR1 is LGHNA and CDR2 is YSLEER. The V segment lost 5 bases and the J segment 4 bases; nucleotides outside the gene matches: 14. The CDR3 has 17 amino acids.

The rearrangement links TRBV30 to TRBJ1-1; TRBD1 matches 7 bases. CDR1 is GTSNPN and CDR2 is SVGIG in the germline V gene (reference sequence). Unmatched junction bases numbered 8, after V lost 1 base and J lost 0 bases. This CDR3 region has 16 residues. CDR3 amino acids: CAWSGTHRGLNTEAFF. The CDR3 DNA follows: TGTGCCTGGAGTGGCACACACAGGGGCCTGAACACTGAAGCTTTCTTT.

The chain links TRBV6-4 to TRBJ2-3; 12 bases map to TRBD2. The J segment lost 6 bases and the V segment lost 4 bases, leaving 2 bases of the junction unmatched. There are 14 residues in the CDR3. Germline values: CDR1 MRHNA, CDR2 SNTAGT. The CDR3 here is CASSVGTSGDTQYF. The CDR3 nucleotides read TGTGCCAGCAGTGTCGGGACTAGCGGGGATACGCAGTATTTT.

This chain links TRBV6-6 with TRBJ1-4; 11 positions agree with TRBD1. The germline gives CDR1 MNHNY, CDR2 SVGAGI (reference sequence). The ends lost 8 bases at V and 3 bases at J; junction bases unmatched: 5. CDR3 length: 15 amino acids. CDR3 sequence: CASGQGARANEKLFF. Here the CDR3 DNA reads TGTGCCAGCGGACAGGGGGCGAGGGCTAATGAAAAACTGTTTTTT.

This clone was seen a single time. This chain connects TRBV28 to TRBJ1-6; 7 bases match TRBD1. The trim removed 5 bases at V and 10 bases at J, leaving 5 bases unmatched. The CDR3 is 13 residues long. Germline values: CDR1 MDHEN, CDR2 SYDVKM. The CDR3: CASSLGGRSPLHF. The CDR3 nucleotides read TGTGCCAGCAGTCTAGGGGGCCGGTCACCCCTCCACTTT.

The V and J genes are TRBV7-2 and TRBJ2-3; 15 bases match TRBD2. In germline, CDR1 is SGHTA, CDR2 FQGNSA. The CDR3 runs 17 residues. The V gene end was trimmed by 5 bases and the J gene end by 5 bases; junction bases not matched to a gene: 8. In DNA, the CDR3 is TGTGCCAGCAGCCTTACCGGGACTAGCGGGAGGAGAGATACGCAGTATTTT. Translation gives CASSLTGTSGRRDTQYF.

The CDR3 loop is CASTPRELYYNEQFF. The CDR3, as DNA: TGTGCCAGTACCCCTCGGGAGCTTTACTACAATGAGCAGTTCTTC. The chain couples TRBV19 to TRBJ2-1; D possibly corresponds to TRBD2 (6 bases). Trimming pared 7 bases from V and 3 bases from J, leaving 16 bases between. Looked up from germline, CDR1 is LNHDA and CDR2 is SQIVND (reference sequence). This CDR3 has 15 residues.

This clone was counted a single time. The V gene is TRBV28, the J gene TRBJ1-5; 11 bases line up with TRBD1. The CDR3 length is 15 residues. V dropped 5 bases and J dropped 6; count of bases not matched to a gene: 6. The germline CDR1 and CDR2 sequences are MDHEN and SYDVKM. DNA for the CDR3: TGTGCCAGCAGTCGGACAGGGGGCGAAGGTCAGCCCCAGCATTTT. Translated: CASSRTGGEGQPQHF. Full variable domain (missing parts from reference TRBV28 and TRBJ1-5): DVKVTQSSRYLVKRTGEKVFLECVQDMDHENMFWYRQDPGLGLRLIYFSYDVKMKEKGDIPEGYSVSREKKERFSLILESASTNQTSMYLCASSRTGGEGQPQHFGDGTRLSIL.

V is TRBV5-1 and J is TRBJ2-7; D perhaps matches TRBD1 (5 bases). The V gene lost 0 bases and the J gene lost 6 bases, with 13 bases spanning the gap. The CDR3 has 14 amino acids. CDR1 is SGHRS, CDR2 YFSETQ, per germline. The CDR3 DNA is TGCGCCAGCAGCTTGGAGGGGATTCTGGCCGAGCAGTACTTC. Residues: CASSLEGILAEQYF.